This T cell receptor (beta chain) is drawn from a study of T cell responses to AZD1222 COVID-19 vaccine. General study findings and limits: Spike-specific TCR breadth rose after two AZD1222 doses, and depth rose as well. Donor demographics were predominantly white British with a female majority; clonal diversity may be underestimated. Mapped onto spike, vaccine-associated CD4 TCRs spanned it and were dominant at 160-218 and 743-854.

Some clones are missing from TCRdb's copy, which holds only in-frame ones; the method was immunoSEQ multiplex PCR. The sample has 120,000 to 150,000 clones; 88% are singletons. V dropped 4 bases and J dropped 1; count of bases not matched to a gene: 4. The V gene's germline CDR1 is LNHDA and CDR2 SQIVND (reference sequence). This CDR3 comprises 15 residues. This clone was observed a few times. What it binds is not known. The source of this sequence is an adult in good health. The sample consisted of peripheral blood, taken on day 0 of MenACWY control vaccination. This chain links TRBV19 with TRBJ2-1; the match to TRBD1 covers 7 bases. The CDR3 DNA sequence: TGTGCCAGTAGTAAACCGGGACAGTCCTACAATGAGCAGTTCTTC. Protein: CASSKPGQSYNEQFF. Full variable domain (rest looked up from reference TRBV19 and TRBJ2-1): DGGITQSPKYLFRKEGQNVTLSCEQNLNHDAMYWYRQDPGQGLRLIYYSQIVNDFQKGDIAEGYSVSREKKESFPLTVTSAQKNPTAFYLCASSKPGQSYNEQFFGPGTRLTVL.